This section outlines one T cell receptor (beta chain) sequence together with its context. Antigen: not known. For sorted subsets, about 200 ng DNA per replicate equaled about 30,000 T cell genomes. The table came from immunoSEQ multiplex PCR; TCRdb's copy has only in-frame clones and leaves some out. The sample has some 1,400,000 clones; around 95% are singletons. This sample is drawn from a study of shared clonotypes between healthy human individuals. The trim removed 3 bases at V and 4 bases at J, leaving 4 bases unmatched. Germline values: CDR1 WSHSY, CDR2 SAAADI. The CDR3 has 15 residues. Whole-study findings and limits: Against clonotypes common to all four donors, non-shared ones had lower generation probabilities.

Sequencing was carried out using naive CD4+ T cells sorted from blood. The sample's subset: CD45RA+ positively selected. This receptor was taken from a man aged 25 to 40 in good health. The chain couples TRBV10-2 to TRBJ1-5, with 9 bases lining up with TRBD1. The CDR3 DNA follows: TGCGCCAGCAGTGACCCACAGGGGGCGAATCAGCCCCAGCATTTT. This sequence encodes CASSDPQGANQPQHF.